In its sample, the clone carrying this T cell receptor (beta chain) was seen a few times. The antigen remains undetermined. This sample was taken from a study of T cell repertoires in cytomegalovirus infection. Overall study context: Both a matching HLA type and CMV infection were indicated by public TCR beta signatures. Study outcomes and limitations: Pooled public TCR beta family frequency picked out CMV carriers with the relevant HLA. The response measured ex vivo was dominated by TCR beta clonotypes (HLA-C-restricted and CMV-specific).

TCRdb reprocessed the reads with MiXCR, giving one entry per CDR3 protein. The sample consists of a few hundred thousand distinct CDR3 sequences, 26% of them appearing once. This CDR3 is 18 amino acids long. Germline CDR1 SGHDT, CDR2 YYEEEE. V lost 1 base and J 2 bases, leaving 19 bases between the germline ends. The chain links TRBV5-6 to TRBJ2-1; D uncertain. Input material: PBMCs. The source is a human donor in good health (CMV status not recorded). Some clones in this sample may be carry-over from other donors' samples. For the CDR3, the DNA is TGTGCCAGCAGCTTGTTTCAGGCCTTCCCCGTAGCCTACAATGAGCAGTTCTTC. Translated: CASSLFQAFPVAYNEQFF.